Listed below are T cell receptor beta chains from one sample, sequenced in a study of cytomegalovirus exposure and HLA in healthy donors. The table came from immunoSEQ multiplex PCR; TCRdb's copy has only in-frame clones and leaves some out. The data hold about 120,000 clones, with 79% observed a single time. The sequenced material came from PBMCs. Every receptor here comes from a man aged 25 to 45 in good health and CMV-seropositive. The CDR3 runs from the conserved cysteine through the conserved F or W. D genes are given only for firm matches.

d_call j_call v_call cdr3_aa
NA TRBJ1-1 TRBV27 CASSLYPGTEAFF
TRBD2 TRBJ2-5 TRBV4-1 CASSHLAGGPETQYF
NA TRBJ1-5 TRBV30 CAWQFGGGQPQHF
NA TRBJ2-3 TRBV2 CASSEAGRW
TRBD2 TRBJ2-2 TRBV4-2 CASSQLNGLAGGRTTGELFF
TRBD1 TRBJ2-5 TRBV6-1 CASSDYYGTVQETQYF
TRBD2 TRBJ2-1 TRBV27 CASNGLAGENNEQFF
TRBD1 TRBJ1-2 TRBV4-3 CASSVRQGAPYGYTF
NA TRBJ2-7 TRBV2 CASSGDLTGSYEQYF
NA TRBJ1-2 TRBV9 CASSVAPQNYGYTF
NA TRBJ1-1 TRBV5-1 CASSPPQGRTEAFF
NA TRBJ1-3 TRBV7-2 CASSLQNTIYF
TRBD1 TRBJ1-1 TRBV11-3 CASSLVGTANTEAFF
NA TRBJ2-5 TRBV2 CASNDPGETQYF
NA TRBJ2-5 TRBV6-5 CASSYSRLGETQYF
TRBD1 TRBJ2-5 TRBV6-5 CATLSIQGAAETQYF
NA TRBJ1-4 TRBV18 CASSPSLFEKLFF
NA TRBJ2-3 TRBV5-4 CASSSVRYTDTQYF
NA TRBJ2-3 TRBV1 CTSSQVGEQVDTQYF
NA TRBJ2-1 TRBV27 CASTGQGRGTKFF
TRBD1 TRBJ1-1 TRBV29-1 CSAKTGTTEAFF
TRBD1 TRBJ1-5 TRBV27 CASSSWDRVNQPQHF
NA TRBJ2-3 TRBV7-9 CSSSPPSDTQYF
TRBD2 TRBJ2-5 TRBV4-3 CASSQDGLAGGRGETQYF